This entry is about one T cell receptor (beta chain). TCRdb's table, derived via immunoSEQ multiplex PCR, lists solely in-frame clones and lacks some. The table shows under 85,000 clones, with about 85% occurring only once. The data derive from a study of OX40 agonist ivuxolimab in advanced cancers. Across the whole study: Patients' therapy was ivuxolimab, an antibody that acts as an agonist of OX40 (CD134).

V lost 4 bases to trimming and J lost 7 bases; unmatched junction nucleotides: 9. This CDR3 is built from 16 residues. Germline V CDR1 and CDR2: SGHRS, YFSETQ. This specimen was CD4+ or CD8+ T cells sorted from blood, taken in a trial of the OX40 agonist ivuxolimab. This chain links TRBV5-1 with TRBJ2-2; 11 nucleotides line up with TRBD1. The source of this sequence is an adult with an advanced solid tumor such as melanoma, head and neck, liver or kidney cancer. This chain's CDR3 is CASSIRTGGADGELFF. CDR3 in DNA: TGCGCCAGCAGCATTAGGACAGGGGGCGCTGACGGGGAGCTGTTTTTT.